These T cell receptor beta chains were read from a single sample in a study of CD8 T cells in ankylosing spondylitis. TCRdb reprocessed the 5' RACE reads with MiXCR, giving one entry per CDR3 protein. The sample includes approximately 540,000 distinct CDR3 sequences, more than 9.5% of them seen just once. Source material: blood, either unsorted or a sorted T cell fraction (not recorded which). These receptors originate from a male donor with ankylosing spondylitis. Both conserved end residues are trimmed from each CDR3. D genes are given only for firm matches. Expanded clones get a size class; other rows say once, few or many, or leave the size out.

clone_size j_call v_call d_call cdr3_aa
many TRBJ2-1 TRBV29-1 NA SVASGGDEQF
few TRBJ1-2 TRBV12-3/TRBV12-4 TRBD1 ASSLARHRGLP
NA TRBJ2-3 TRBV24-1 TRBD2 ATSDLGTSGRSDTQY
NA TRBJ1-1 TRBV5-1 TRBD1 ASSGLQGGGTEAF
many TRBJ2-3 TRBV11-2 TRBD2 ASSLFRPTSGKDTQY
NA TRBJ2-5 TRBV20-1 NA SGTQGPLETQY
NA TRBJ1-1 TRBV30 TRBD1 ACNRGSLPGEAF
many TRBJ2-5 TRBV5-1 NA ASSPDRFQETQY
NA TRBJ2-1 TRBV20-1 NA SARDSQEATNEQF
NA TRBJ2-6 TRBV10-3 NA AIEAGNSGANVLT
NA TRBJ2-5 TRBV6-2/TRBV6-3 TRBD2 ASSYLPGLGLQETQY
NA TRBJ1-4 TRBV7-8 NA ASSSGGANEKLF
NA TRBJ2-3 TRBV11-2 NA ASLRGRDADTQY
NA TRBJ2-7 TRBV12-3/TRBV12-4 TRBD2 ASSLPSGAYEQY
few TRBJ2-7 TRBV7-9 NA ASSFGGGPVEQY
few TRBJ1-2 TRBV15 NA ATRSTDRLYGYT
NA TRBJ2-5 TRBV11-3 TRBD2 ASSLDQREGRETQY
many TRBJ2-7 TRBV29-1 TRBD2 SVGGLAGVLYEQY
NA TRBJ2-3 TRBV12-3/TRBV12-4 NA ASSRSSLGTDTQY
few TRBJ2-3 TRBV4-2 TRBD2 ASSQVAGGGTDTQY
few TRBJ2-4 TRBV7-9 NA ASSSLGNIQY
NA TRBJ2-7 TRBV7-7 NA ASSLAAGQGYEQY
few TRBJ2-5 TRBV20-1 TRBD2 SASQGGAGAQY
few TRBJ2-3 TRBV28 TRBD2 ASSLWAGGRTDTQY
few TRBJ2-3 TRBV29-1 TRBD1 SGGQGADTQY
NA TRBJ2-7 TRBV5-6 TRBD2 ASSLEGAGVYEQY
few TRBJ2-5 TRBV28 TRBD2 ASSSRTSGGGETQY
many TRBJ2-7 TRBV5-1 TRBD2 ASSSWTSGTSYEQY
NA TRBJ2-1 TRBV11-3 TRBD2 ASSSSGTSTVDEQF
many TRBJ2-1 TRBV12-3/TRBV12-4 TRBD2 ASSLGTSGPNEQF
NA TRBJ2-3 TRBV20-1 TRBD2 SAISGLADMQY
few TRBJ2-3 TRBV3-1 TRBD2 ASSPGLAGEKNTDTQY
few TRBJ1-1 TRBV7-9 TRBD1 ASSQDRGLTEAF
NA TRBJ2-7 TRBV20-1 NA SAEPFRTVRVDEQY
NA TRBJ2-7 TRBV6-1 NA ASNPTGLSYEQY
many TRBJ2-1 TRBV18 NA ASSTAGIFRDEQF
few TRBJ1-3 TRBV20-1 NA SAPIGQSGNTIY
NA TRBJ2-2 TRBV24-1 NA ATSDPTGITGELF
few TRBJ1-6 TRBV11-2 TRBD1 ASSLDLGQGPSPLH
NA TRBJ2-3 TRBV7-2 NA ASSTDSGDTQY
NA TRBJ2-1 TRBV7-9 NA ASSLAAANNEQF
few TRBJ2-5 TRBV27 TRBD2 ASSFLGLAETQY
few TRBJ1-5 TRBV19 NA ASSTRQDNQPQH
many TRBJ1-5 TRBV12-3/TRBV12-4 NA ASSSGDGNQPQH
few TRBJ2-3 TRBV7-9 NA ASSLIGIADTQY